The 21 T cell receptor beta chains below come from one sample, sequenced in a study of metastatic and nonmetastatic thyroid tumors (dated by TCRdb to the early 2020s). None of the patients had been given any treatment before thyroid surgery. The library was generated by PCR. The sequencer was an Illumina HiSeq 4000. The public reads were quality trimmed at Q25 with fastp and then assembled into clones with MiXCR by TCRdb, keeping productive beta chains. The sample contains under 20,000 clones, about a third of them found a single time. The ten largest account for 11% of the sample. Source material: tumor tissue. These receptors were taken from a male donor with papillary thyroid cancer or a benign thyroid nodule (not recorded which). Some clones in this sample may be carry-over from other donors' samples.

On this clone: A read error may account for a junction end that differs from germline. The chain has TRBV24-1 and TRBJ2-7, with D possibly being TRBD1 (6 bases). The CDR3 totals 14 residues. In germline, CDR1 is KGHDR, CDR2 SFDVKD. The CDR3 bases are TGTGCCAACAGTGATGAGGGGGTTTGGTCCGAGCAGTACTTC. Protein product: CANSDEGVWSEQYF.

This clone is medium-sized within its sample. The chain is built from TRBV4-1 and TRBJ1-5; no clear D gene. The germline V gene encodes CDR1 MGHRA and CDR2 YSYEKL. The CDR3 spans 14 residues. The V end was cut by 2 bases, the J end by 4 bases, with 9 bases between. The CDR3 nucleotides are TGCGCCAGCAGCCAACGGGAGGGTAATCAGCCCCAGCATTTT. Amino acids: CASSQREGNQPQHF.

The rearrangement uses TRBV24-1 and TRBJ2-1; no clear D. Germline values: CDR1 KGHDR, CDR2 SFDVKD. This CDR3 is 12 amino acids long. V was cut by 8 bases and J by 5 bases, with 9 bases left in between. The CDR3 sequence: CATIGYNNEQFF. As DNA, the CDR3 is TGTGCCACCATTGGTTATAACAATGAGCAGTTCTTC.

Note on this clone: Mismatch with germline at one junction end may stem from a read error. The rearrangement uses TRBV9 and TRBJ1-2; D is ambiguous. CDR1 is SGDLS and CDR2 is YYNGEE in the germline V gene. The CDR3 sequence is 14 residues long. CDR3 sequence: CASSDFNGAYVYTF. The CDR3 nucleotides are TGTGCCAGCAGCGACTTTAATGGCGCCTATGTCTACACCTTC. Combining the CDR3 with reference TRBV9 and TRBJ1-2 gives the whole variable domain DSGVTQTPKHLITATGQRVTLRCSPRSGDLSVYWYQQSLDQGLQFLIQYYNGEERAKGNILERFSAQQFPDLHSELNLSSLELGDSALYFCASSDFNGAYVYTFGSGTRLTVV.

This clone was seen only a few times. The rearrangement uses TRBV28 and TRBJ1-4, with 7 bases lining up with TRBD1. V lost 8 bases, J lost 5 bases, and 2 bases stayed unmatched. Germline values: CDR1 MDHEN, CDR2 SYDVKM. The CDR3 sequence is 12 residues long. CDR3 nucleotides: TGTGCCAGCTGGGGACAGAATGAAAAACTGTTTTTT. Amino acid sequence: CASWGQNEKLFF.

This clone has only a few counts. The V call is TRBV6-4, the J call TRBJ1-5; no clear D gene. Germline values: CDR1 MRHNA, CDR2 SNTAGT. The CDR3 totals 13 residues. V was shortened by 5 bases and J by 1 base, with 6 bases between the two germline ends. CDR3: CASSPDSNQPQHF. CDR3 sequence (DNA): TGTGCCAGCAGTCCTGACAGCAATCAGCCCCAGCATTTT.

On this clone itself: Other nucleotide sequences from this sample produce the same CDR3. The chain links TRBV5-1 to TRBJ1-4, with D perhaps matching TRBD1 (5 bases). CDR3 length: 16 residues. Trimming shortened V by 0 bases and J by 5 bases, and 14 bases separated the two germline ends. Germline-derived CDR1 and CDR2 are SGHRS and YFSETQ. The CDR3 DNA reads TGCGCCAGCAGCTTGGCACCAGGGTCGCAGAATGAAAAACTGTTTTTT. Protein product: CASSLAPGSQNEKLFF.

As regards this clone: A much larger clone sits a single nucleotide away, making a read error possible. The genes are TRBV6-5 and TRBJ2-2; a weak D match, TRBD1 (6 bases). Germline CDR1 MNHEY, CDR2 SVGAGI. The length of the CDR3 is 17 residues. The V and J ends lost 0 bases and 6 bases respectively, with 17 bases between them. The CDR3, as DNA: TGTGCCAGCAGTTACTCGAGGGGGTGGGGCGGACCCGGGGAGCTGTTTTTT. Translated, it gives CASSYSRGWGGPGELFF.

This clone was counted between two and nine times. At one of its ends the junction is not consistent with the germline gene, which may arise from a read error. This chain connects TRBV6-7 to TRBJ2-5; no reliable D call. TRBV6-7 is filed as an ORF, its function uncertain. The CDR3 loop spans 13 amino acids. CDR3 in DNA: TGTGCCAGCATTTCTCTGGTCTTTTTAGAGCAGTCCTTC. Translating it yields CASISLVFLEQSF.

The chain employs TRBV18 and TRBJ2-1, with D possibly called TRBD1 or TRBD2 (6 bases each). CDR1 is KGHSH and CDR2 is LQKENI in the germline V gene. With 2 bases removed from V and 8 bases from J, the gap between germline ends came to 10 bases. The CDR3 loop spans 13 amino acids. The DNA of the CDR3 is TGTGCCAGCTCACCAACGGGGGCCGATGAGCAGTTCTTC. It is translated as CASSPTGADEQFF.

This clone is categorized as medium-sized (0.01 to 0.1%). V and J are TRBV28 and TRBJ2-7; 9 bases match TRBD1. After removal of 4 bases from V and 6 bases from J, the junction contained 10 bases not matched to a gene. The CDR3 covers 15 residues. Germline lookup yields CDR1 MDHEN and CDR2 SYDVKM. As DNA, the CDR3 is TGTGCCAGCAGTTCCCTGGGACAGGGTTCGTCCGAGCAGTACTTC. Translating gives CASSSLGQGSSEQYF.

Within the sample, this clone is medium-sized. The chain has TRBV4-2 and TRBJ2-6; 11 bases fit TRBD1. The CDR3 consists of 20 residues. V lost 3 bases and J lost 0; bases outside the gene matches: 10. CDR1 and CDR2 from the germline V gene are LGHNA and YNFKEQ. This chain's CDR3 is CASSHDRRDRGGSGANVLTF. The CDR3 DNA follows: TGTGCCAGCAGCCATGACCGACGGGACAGGGGGGGCTCTGGGGCCAACGTCCTGACTTTC.

This clone was found many times. V and J are TRBV15 and TRBJ2-1, with TRBD2 matching over 13 bases. The V and J ends lost 0 bases and 12 bases, in that order; junction bases with no gene match: 8. This CDR3 is 16 amino acids long. Germline CDR1 reads LNHNV; CDR2 reads YYDKDF (reference sequence). This chain's CDR3 is CATSRDERTSGSGQFF. The CDR3 region has the DNA TGTGCCACCAGCAGAGATGAAAGGACTAGCGGGAGTGGGCAGTTCTTC.

The genes are TRBV11-3 and TRBJ2-2, with D perhaps TRBD2 (5 bases). The V end was cut by 4 bases, the J end by 9 bases, with 15 bases between. This CDR3 region has 14 residues. CDR1 and CDR2 (germline): SGHNT, YENEEA. The CDR3 reads CASSSREGLRELFF. The DNA of the CDR3 is TGTGCCAGCAGCTCCCGTGAGGGCCTCCGGGAGCTGTTTTTT.

The chain is built from TRBV7-2 and TRBJ2-1; D unclear. Germline V gene sequence: CDR1 SGHTA, CDR2 FQGNSA. The CDR3 spans 12 residues. V lost 2 bases and J 4 bases, leaving 3 bases between the germline ends. CDR3 DNA: TGTGCCAGCAGCTTATTTTACAATGAGCAGTTCTTC. This translates into CASSLFYNEQFF.

The rearrangement links TRBV5-1 to TRBJ2-3; 9 nucleotides agree with TRBD2. Germline V lookup: CDR1 SGHRS, CDR2 YFSETQ. The CDR3 loop spans 15 amino acids. V lost 2 bases, J lost 5 bases, and 6 bases stayed unmatched. CDR3 residues: CASSFSGSRVDTQYF. CDR3 in DNA: TGCGCCAGCAGCTTTAGCGGGAGTCGGGTAGATACGCAGTATTTT. The full variable domain, with the rest looked up from reference TRBV5-1 and TRBJ2-3, is KAGVTQTPRYLIKTRGQQVTLSCSPISGHRSVSWYQQTPGQGLQFLFEYFSETQRNKGNFPGRFSGRQFSNSRSEMNVSTLELGDSALYLCASSFSGSRVDTQYFGPGTRLTVL.

This clone was observed many times. This chain links TRBV20-1 with TRBJ1-2; 7 bases fit TRBD1. Looked up from germline, CDR1 is DFQATT and CDR2 is SNEGSKA (reference sequence). CDR3 length: 12 residues. With 3 bases clipped from V and 7 bases from J, the junction kept 5 bases outside the gene matches. In nucleotides, the CDR3 is TGCAGTGCTAGTGAGGGGGCGGTTGGCTACACCTTC. It yields the protein CSASEGAVGYTF.

About this clone itself: A junction end diverges from the germline sequence, so it may reflect a read error. The chain recombines TRBV11-2 with TRBJ2-7; no definite D call. CDR3 length equals 15 residues. CDR1 and CDR2 from the germline V gene are SGHAT and FQNNGV. CDR3 nucleotides: TGTGCCGGCAGGCGATCCACGCGGTTACTCTACGAGCAGTACTTC. Its protein is CAGRRSTRLLYEQYF.

The rearrangement joins TRBV4-1 to TRBJ2-2; D may match TRBD1 or TRBD2 (5 bases each). Trimming stripped 0 bases from V and 1 base from J, with 18 bases between. The CDR3 is made up of 19 amino acids. Germline V gene sequence: CDR1 MGHRA, CDR2 YSYEKL. Here the CDR3 DNA reads TGCGCCAGCAGCCAAGATCCCCTTAGCGAGAGGGGGAACACCGGGGAGCTGTTTTTT. It codes for CASSQDPLSERGNTGELFF.

This rearrangement joins TRBV9 to TRBJ2-7; 7 bases fit TRBD2. Germline assignment: CDR1 SGDLS and CDR2 YYNGEE. This CDR3 has 14 residues. After removal of 6 bases from V and 3 bases from J, the junction contained 9 bases not matched to a gene. The CDR3 sequence: CASIPRTSVYEQYF. DNA for the CDR3: TGTGCCAGCATACCTCGGACTAGTGTCTACGAGCAGTACTTC.

This clone has just a few counts. The chain links TRBV28 to TRBJ2-7, with 7 bases aligning to TRBD2. Trimming took 6 bases from V and 3 from J; bases not matched to a gene: 11. The germline gives CDR1 MDHEN, CDR2 SYDVKM. This CDR3 has 15 residues. In DNA, the CDR3 is TGTGCCAGCAGCTACTTGACTAGCATCTACTACGAGCAGTACTTC. This sequence encodes CASSYLTSIYYEQYF.